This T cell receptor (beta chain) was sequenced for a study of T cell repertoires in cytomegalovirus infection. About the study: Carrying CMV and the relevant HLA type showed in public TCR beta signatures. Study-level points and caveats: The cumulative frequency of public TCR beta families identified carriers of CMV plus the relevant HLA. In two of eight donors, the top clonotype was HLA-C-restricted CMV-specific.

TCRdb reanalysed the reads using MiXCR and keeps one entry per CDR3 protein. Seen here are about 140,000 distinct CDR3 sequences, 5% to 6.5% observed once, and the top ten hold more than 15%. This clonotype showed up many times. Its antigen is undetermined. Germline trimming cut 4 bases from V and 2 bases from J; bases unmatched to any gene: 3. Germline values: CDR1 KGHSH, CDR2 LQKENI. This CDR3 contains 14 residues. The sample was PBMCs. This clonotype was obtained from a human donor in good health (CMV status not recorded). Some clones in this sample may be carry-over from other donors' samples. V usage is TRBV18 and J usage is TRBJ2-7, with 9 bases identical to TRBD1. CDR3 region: CASSLRQGAYEQYF. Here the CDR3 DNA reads TGTGCCAGCTCACTACGACAGGGGGCCTACGAGCAGTACTTC.